The 29 T cell receptor beta chains listed next were all sequenced from one sample in a study of T cell clonality in common variable immunodeficiency. Measured with immunoSEQ multiplex PCR; TCRdb has only the in-frame clones, and not every one. Sampling found about 29,000 clones, none seen once. The sample comprised peripheral blood mononuclear cells. The receptors come from a person aged 18-69 years in good health.

This clone turned up a few times. Read coverage stops 3 residues before the CDR3 terminus; the germline J gene supplies the remainder. The chain carries TRBV5-1 and TRBJ1-2; D possibly corresponds to TRBD1 (6 bases). The CDR3 consists of 15 residues. Looked up from germline, CDR1 is SGHRS and CDR2 is YFSETQ. The V end lost 4 bases, the J end lost 3 bases, and 16 bases lay between the germline ends. The part of the CDR3 DNA that was read is TGCGCCAGCAGCCCACAGGGCGTGGAAGACTATGGC. Its translation is CASSPQGVEDYG. The entire CDR3 is CASSPQGVEDYGYTF.

Concerning this clone: The sequence runs out 3 residues before the end of the CDR3; the remainder is reconstructed from the germline J gene. V gene TRBV7-9 combines with J gene TRBJ2-3; TRBD2 aligns across 8 bases. In germline, CDR1 is SEHNR, CDR2 FQNEAQ (reference sequence). The length of the CDR3 is 12 residues. The sequenced CDR3 bases are TGTGCCAGCACCACGGGGGGGGAGACG. It translates to CASTTGGET. The full CDR3 protein reads CASTTGGETQYF.

In its sample, this clone was seen many times. The read gets to within 3 residues of the CDR3 end, and the germline J gene fills in the rest. The V gene is TRBV20-1, the J gene TRBJ2-1, with TRBD2 matching over 10 bases. The CDR3 has 13 residues. Losses at the gene ends were 8 bases for V and 7 bases for J; bases not matched to a gene: 8. Germline V gene lookup returns CDR1 DFQATT and CDR2 SNEGSKA (reference sequence). The part of the CDR3 DNA that was read is TGCAGTCTTGAGGGACTAGCGACGAATGAG. It encodes CSLEGLATNE. From start to end, the CDR3 is CSLEGLATNEQFF.

This clone was observed many times. The read comes to an end 3 residues before the CDR3 does, leaving the germline J gene to fill in the end. The chain employs TRBV13 and TRBJ1-1; D remains unclear. Per the germline V gene, CDR1 is PRHDT and CDR2 is FYEKMQ (reference sequence). Trimming pared 5 bases from V and 0 bases from J, leaving 10 bases between. This CDR3 comprises 14 residues. The covered CDR3 bases are TGTGCCAGCAGCCTTACCCCAGTGAACACTGAA. This encodes CASSLTPVNTE. From start to end, the CDR3 is CASSLTPVNTEAFF.

This clone has a count of ten or more. Coverage ceases 3 residues before the CDR3 finishes, and the germline J gene fills in the end. The V call is TRBV30, the J call TRBJ2-3, with D uncertain. The CDR3 is 14 residues long. CDR1 is GTSNPN, CDR2 SVGIG, per germline (reference sequence). Trimming stripped 4 bases from V and 6 bases from J, with 17 bases between. CDR3 amino acids: CAWMDSTRADTQYF. The CDR3 bases that were read are TGTGCCTGGATGGATTCAACAAGGGCCGATACG.

This clone is classed as medium-sized. The read ends 3 residues before the CDR3 terminus; that terminus is restored from the germline J gene. The V and J genes are TRBV20-1 and TRBJ1-1; D possibly corresponds to TRBD1 (6 bases). Germline-derived CDR1 and CDR2 are DFQATT and SNEGSKA (reference sequence). The CDR3 runs 14 residues. CDR3 amino acids: CSARAGPEWGRAFF. The CDR3 bases that were read are TGCAGTGCTAGAGCAGGCCCGGAATGGGGGCGA.

To note about this clone: The missing CDR3 end, 3 residues past where the read stops, is filled in from the germline J gene. The chain has TRBV19 and TRBJ2-3; the D gene could be TRBD1 or TRBD2 (5 bases each). Germline CDR1 LNHDA, CDR2 SQIVND (reference sequence). The CDR3 loop spans 14 amino acids. Partial CDR3 DNA: TGTGCCAGTAGTATATATCCGGGCAGGGAGACG. Protein sequence: CASSIYPGRET. The whole CDR3 sequence reads CASSIYPGRETQYF.

This clone occurred many times. The read stops 3 residues short of the end of the CDR3; the missing end is completed from the germline J gene. This chain links TRBV5-1 with TRBJ2-2; maybe TRBD2 (5 bases). The germline V gene has CDR1 SGHRS and CDR2 YFSETQ. V gave up 1 base and J gave up 4 bases, with 8 bases separating them. The CDR3 spans 14 residues. The sequenced part of the CDR3 DNA is TGCGCCAGCAGCTTGTCCGAGGGCACCGGGGAG. As protein: CASSLSEGTGE. The CDR3, in full, reads CASSLSEGTGELFF.

This clone was seen ten or more times. The read falls 3 residues short of the CDR3 end, and the missing part is taken from the germline J gene. V is TRBV18 and J is TRBJ1-1; D is uncertain. The CDR3 length is 14 residues. Germline CDR1 is KGHSH and CDR2 is LQKENI. With 0 bases removed from V and 1 base from J, the gap between germline ends came to 6 bases. Partial CDR3 DNA: TGTGCCAGCTCACCACCCCACAGGAACACTGAA. Amino acids: CASSPPHRNTE. The full CDR3 reads CASSPPHRNTEAFF.

In its sample, this clone was seen many times. The read comes to an end 3 residues before the CDR3 does, leaving the germline J gene to fill in the end. The chain joins TRBV20-1 to TRBJ2-1, with 7 bases that match TRBD2. CDR1 and CDR2 (germline): DFQATT, SNEGSKA (reference sequence). The CDR3 loop spans 14 amino acids. V lost 0 bases, J lost 6 bases, and 5 bases stayed unmatched. Incomplete CDR3 DNA: TGCAGTGCTAGAGAGGCGGGAGTAGGCAATGAG. Protein product: CSAREAGVGNE. The entire CDR3 sequence reads CSAREAGVGNEQFF.

This clone was detected ten times or more. The read is 3 residues too short to cover the CDR3 end, so that end is filled in from the germline J gene. The V and J genes are TRBV20-1 and TRBJ2-5, with TRBD1 as a possible D gene (7 bases). V lost 6 bases and J lost 5, with 19 bases in between. Germline CDR1 reads DFQATT; CDR2 reads SNEGSKA (reference sequence). The CDR3 has 14 residues. The sequenced CDR3 bases are TGCAGTGCCCGAGAAGGAGGGACAGACGAGACC. Translation: CSAREGGTDET. The CDR3 as a whole reads CSAREGGTDETQYF.

In its sample, this clone was seen many times. The read gets to within 3 residues of the CDR3 end, and the germline J gene fills in the rest. This chain connects TRBV20-1 to TRBJ2-6; 11 bases are shared with TRBD2. Germline V gene lookup returns CDR1 DFQATT and CDR2 SNEGSKA (reference sequence). V lost 6 bases, J lost 3 bases, and 10 bases stayed unmatched. The CDR3 consists of 17 residues. The DNA read from the CDR3 is TGCAGTGCCACAACTAGCGGGAGAGGTATTGGGGCCAACGTC. It translates to CSATTSGRGIGANV. The entire CDR3 is CSATTSGRGIGANVLTF.

Concerning this clone itself: The sequence runs out 3 residues before the end of the CDR3; the remainder is reconstructed from the germline J gene. J is TRBJ1-2 and V is TRBV7-9; tentatively, D is TRBD1 (5 bases). This CDR3 has 13 residues. CDR1 is SEHNR, CDR2 FQNEAQ, per germline (reference sequence). Trimming left V 1 base short and J 6 bases short, with 9 bases between. The CDR3 region is CASSLEVGHGYTF. Incomplete CDR3 DNA: TGTGCCAGCAGCTTAGAGGTGGGGCATGGC.

This clone was recorded at least ten times. The CDR3 here is CAISEEVVHNEQFF. CDR3 DNA, as far as it was read: TGTGCCATCAGTGAGGAGGTCGTTCACAATGAG. This chain connects TRBV10-3 to TRBJ2-1; D gene unclear. The read stops 3 residues short of the end of the CDR3; the missing end is completed from the germline J gene. Trimming took off 2 bases at V and 5 bases at J, with 10 bases between the two ends. Germline CDR1 and CDR2: ENHRY and SYGVKD. The CDR3 is 14 amino acids.

In regard to this clone: The CDR3 goes on 3 residues after the read ends, and that part is filled in from the germline J gene. This chain joins TRBV10-2 and TRBJ2-1; TRBD2 matches 11 bases. Germline V gene sequence: CDR1 WSHSY, CDR2 SAAADI. V was pared by 7 bases and J by 5 bases, with 7 bases of the junction left unmatched. The CDR3 contains 15 residues. The sequenced CDR3 bases are TGCGCCAGCAAAAGACTAGCGGGAATGAACAATGAG. It codes for CASKRLAGMNNE. The whole CDR3 protein is CASKRLAGMNNEQFF.

This clone was seen only a few times. The sequenced fragment ends 3 residues before the CDR3 boundary, so the rest is inferred from the germline J gene. The chain is built from TRBV19 and TRBJ1-4; 8 bases line up with TRBD1. Germline CDR1 LNHDA, CDR2 SQIVND (reference sequence). The CDR3 contains 15 residues. The CDR3 spells CASSMSWTGKDTLFF. Incomplete CDR3 DNA: TGTGCCAGTAGTATGTCCTGGACAGGGAAAGATACA.

This clone was observed a handful of times. The sequenced fragment ends 3 residues before the CDR3 boundary, so the rest is inferred from the germline J gene. The rearrangement joins TRBV20-1 to TRBJ1-1, with 9 bases lining up with TRBD1. V gave up 0 bases and J gave up 5 bases; unmatched junction bases: 1. The CDR3 sequence is 13 residues long. Germline V gene data show CDR1 as DFQATT and CDR2 as SNEGSKA (reference sequence). The part of the CDR3 DNA that was read is TGCAGTGCTAGAGATGGGACAGGGACTGAA. This sequence encodes CSARDGTGTE. The CDR3 reads in full as CSARDGTGTEAFF.

This clone was recorded at least ten times. The read ends 3 residues shy of where the CDR3 ends; the end is completed using the germline J gene. This chain joins TRBV10-3 and TRBJ2-7; 9 nucleotides align to TRBD1. Germline V gene sequence: CDR1 ENHRY, CDR2 SYGVKD. V was pared by 5 bases and J by 1 base, with 6 bases of the junction left unmatched. The CDR3 length is 15 residues. The DNA read from the CDR3 is TGTGCCATCAGTCCCGGACAGGGGTTATCCTACGAG. As protein: CAISPGQGLSYE. The whole CDR3 sequence reads CAISPGQGLSYEQYF.

Of note for this clone: The missing CDR3 end, 3 residues past where the read stops, is filled in from the germline J gene. This chain joins TRBV5-1 and TRBJ1-2, with D possibly TRBD1 on 5 matching bases. In germline, CDR1 is SGHRS, CDR2 YFSETQ. The V end lost 5 bases, the J end lost 4 bases, and 15 bases lay between the germline ends. The CDR3 has 14 amino acids. CDR3 in amino acids: CASRSQGSSYGYTF. The covered CDR3 bases are TGCGCCAGCAGAAGCCAGGGCAGTAGCTATGGC.

This clone was counted at least ten times. The read gets to within 3 residues of the CDR3 end, and the germline J gene fills in the rest. The chain couples TRBV6-1 to TRBJ1-1; 7 nucleotides line up with TRBD1. The V gene's germline CDR1 is MNHNS and CDR2 SASEGT. CDR3 length: 18 amino acids. The junction had 16 bases not matched to a gene; V was cut back by 2 bases and J by 4 bases. The part of the CDR3 DNA that was read is TGTGCCAGCAGTGAATACTATGGACAGGCTGCGGGGGGCACTGAA. Translated, it gives CASSEYYGQAAGGTE. The complete CDR3 sequence is CASSEYYGQAAGGTEAFF.

This clone was seen many times. The read stops 3 residues short of the end of the CDR3; the missing end is completed from the germline J gene. J is TRBJ2-5 and V is TRBV19; D possibly uses TRBD1 or TRBD2 (5 bases each). Germline V gene data show CDR1 as LNHDA and CDR2 as SQIVND (reference sequence). Trimming removed 1 base at V and 5 bases at J, with 17 bases between. The CDR3 runs 16 residues. CDR3 loop: CASSIGGASPRETQYF. The CDR3 bases that were read are TGTGCCAGTAGTATAGGAGGGGCTAGTCCCCGGGAGACC. The full variable domain, rest sourced from reference TRBV19 and TRBJ2-5, is DGGITQSPKYLFRKEGQNVTLSCEQNLNHDAMYWYRQDPGQGLRLIYYSQIVNDFQKGDIAEGYSVSREKKESFPLTVTSAQKNPTAFYLCASSIGGASPRETQYFGPGTRLLVL.

This clone was recorded at least ten times. The read gets to within 3 residues of the CDR3 end, and the germline J gene fills in the rest. The rearrangement uses TRBV5-5 and TRBJ2-5; 7 bases are shared with TRBD1. Germline V CDR1 and CDR2: SGHKS, YYEKEE (reference sequence). V shed 1 base, J shed 4 bases, and the junction held 4 bases outside the gene matches. This CDR3 comprises 14 residues. CDR3 in amino acids: CASSLRPGGETQYF. The CDR3 bases that were read are TGTGCCAGCAGCTTGCGTCCAGGGGGAGAGACC.

This clone was observed at least ten times. CDR3 sequence reads: CAWSPIGGAGSNQPQHF. CDR3 bases read: TGTGCCTGGAGCCCCATAGGGGGCGCGGGGAGCAATCAGCCC. V and J are TRBV30 and TRBJ1-5; TRBD1 aligns across 7 bases. The read ends 3 residues shy of where the CDR3 ends; the end is completed using the germline J gene. J lost 1 base, V lost 3 bases, and 12 bases had no gene match. Germline CDR1 GTSNPN, CDR2 SVGIG (reference sequence). The CDR3 has 17 amino acids. The full variable domain, its missing parts supplied by reference TRBV30 and TRBJ1-5, is SQTIHQWPATLVQPVGSPLSLECTVEGTSNPNLYWYRQAAGRGLQLLFYSVGIGQISSEVPQNLSASRPQDRQFILSSKKLLLSDSGFYLCAWSPIGGAGSNQPQHFGDGTRLSIL.

With respect to this clone: The sequenced fragment ends 3 residues before the CDR3 boundary, so the rest is inferred from the germline J gene. V and J are TRBV6-1 and TRBJ1-2; TRBD1 aligns across 9 bases. CDR3 length: 15 residues. The V gene's germline CDR1 is MNHNS and CDR2 SASEGT. Incomplete CDR3 DNA: TGTGCCAGCAGTGAGAGTGAGACAGGGGGACACGAC. Translating gives CASSESETGGHD. In full, the CDR3 reads CASSESETGGHDYTF.

This clone was detected only a few times. At one end, the junction sequence differs from germline, possibly due to a read error. The CDR3 end falls 3 residues outside the read, so it is completed with the germline J gene. This CDR3 is also generated by other DNA sequences in the sample. The chain has TRBV6-1 and TRBJ1-3; no definite D call. Germline-derived CDR1 and CDR2 are MNHNS and SASEGT. This CDR3 contains 16 residues. CDR3 amino acids: CASSEERAVSGNTIYF. The CDR3 bases that were read are TGTGCCAGCAGTGAAGAGCGCGCAGTGTCTGGAAACACA.

This clone was detected ten times or more. The read comes to an end 3 residues before the CDR3 does, leaving the germline J gene to fill in the end. The chain combines TRBV15 with TRBJ1-2; a possible D gene is TRBD1 (6 bases). This CDR3 has 14 residues. Trimming shortened V by 3 bases and J by 2 bases, and 10 bases separated the two germline ends. Germline loops: CDR1 LNHNV, CDR2 YYDKDF (reference sequence). CDR3 bases read: TGTGCCACCAGCAGGGGACATACAAACTATGGC. It specifies CATSRGHTNYG. The full CDR3 protein reads CATSRGHTNYGYTF.

Ten or more counts support this clone. The read ends 3 residues shy of where the CDR3 ends; the end is completed using the germline J gene. The rearrangement joins TRBV2 to TRBJ1-5; 11 positions agree with TRBD1. CDR1 is SNHLY and CDR2 is FYNNEI in the germline V gene. Germline trimming cut 3 bases from V and 6 bases from J; bases unmatched to any gene: 10. There are 17 residues in the CDR3. CDR3 DNA (partial): TGTGCCAGCAGTGATGCGGGACAGGGGGTCGGAGGTCAGCCC. Its protein product is CASSDAGQGVGGQP. The CDR3 in its entirety is CASSDAGQGVGGQPQHF.

CDR3 bases read: TGTGCCAGCAAGGGGGACATCTATGGC. Protein sequence: CASKGDIYG. The entire CDR3 protein reads CASKGDIYGYTF. The V gene is TRBV2, the J gene TRBJ1-2; tentatively, D is TRBD1 (6 bases). Read coverage stops 3 residues before the CDR3 terminus; the germline J gene supplies the remainder. The CDR3 contains 12 residues. From germline, CDR1 is SNHLY and CDR2 FYNNEI. Trimming removed 7 bases at V and 4 bases at J, with 10 bases between. The variable domain in full, with the rest retrieved from reference TRBV2 and TRBJ1-2, is EPEVTQTPSHQVTQMGQEVILRCVPISNHLYFYWYRQILGQKVEFLVSFYNNEISEKSEIFDDQFSVERPDGSNFTLKIRSTKLEDSAMYFCASKGDIYGYTFGSGTRLTVV.

This clone was seen at least ten times. With the read ending 3 residues before the CDR3 end, the germline J gene is used to fill in that end. V gene TRBV18 combines with J gene TRBJ2-1; a possible D gene is TRBD2 (6 bases). This CDR3 has 15 residues. Germline loops: CDR1 KGHSH, CDR2 LQKENI. The V end was cut by 5 bases, the J end by 7 bases, with 18 bases between. The CDR3 bases that were read are TGTGCCAGCTCAACAACAGCGGGCCAACCTAATGAG. It specifies CASSTTAGQPNE. The CDR3 as a whole reads CASSTTAGQPNEQFF.